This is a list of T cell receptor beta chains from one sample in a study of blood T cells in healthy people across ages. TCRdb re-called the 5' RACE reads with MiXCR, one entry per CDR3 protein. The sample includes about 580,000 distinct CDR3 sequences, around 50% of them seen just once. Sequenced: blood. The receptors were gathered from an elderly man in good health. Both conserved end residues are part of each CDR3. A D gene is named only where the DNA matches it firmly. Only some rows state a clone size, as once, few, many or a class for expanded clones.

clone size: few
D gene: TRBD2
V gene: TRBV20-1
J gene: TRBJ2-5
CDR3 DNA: TGCAGTGCTAGACGTAGCGGGGGCTTACAAGAGACCCAGTACTTC
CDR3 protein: CSARRSGGLQETQYF

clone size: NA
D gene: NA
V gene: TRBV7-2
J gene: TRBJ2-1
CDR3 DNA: TGTGCCAGCACAACTAGCAGCACCTCCTACAATGAGCAGTTCTTC
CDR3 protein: CASTTSSTSYNEQFF

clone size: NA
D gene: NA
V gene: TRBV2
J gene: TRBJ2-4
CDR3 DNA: TGTGCCAGCAGTGATACGGGGATACCTGAAAACATTCAGTACTTC
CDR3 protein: CASSDTGIPENIQYF

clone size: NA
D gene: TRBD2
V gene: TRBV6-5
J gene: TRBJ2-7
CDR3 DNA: TGTGCCAGCAGTTCGATAACGAGCGGGAGGGGCGAGCAGTACTTC
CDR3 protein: CASSSITSGRGEQYF

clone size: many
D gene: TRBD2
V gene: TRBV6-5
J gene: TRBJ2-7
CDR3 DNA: TGTGCCAGCAGTCCGTTTTACCCTGGGGGGGGTTACGAGCAGTACTTC
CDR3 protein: CASSPFYPGGGYEQYF

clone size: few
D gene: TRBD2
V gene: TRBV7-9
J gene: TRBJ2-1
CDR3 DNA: TGTGCCAGCAGCCCGGGGGCGGGAGGATACAATGAGCAGTTCTTC
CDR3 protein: CASSPGAGGYNEQFF

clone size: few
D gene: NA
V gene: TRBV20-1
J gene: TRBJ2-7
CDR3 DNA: TGCAGTGCTAGGCCGGGCCCCAAGGACGAGCAGTACTTC
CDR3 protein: CSARPGPKDEQYF

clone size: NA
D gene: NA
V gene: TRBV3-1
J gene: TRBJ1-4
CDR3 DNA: TGTGCCAGCAGCCAAGGAAGAAAGAACTCCGCTGAAAAACTGTTTTTT
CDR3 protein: CASSQGRKNSAEKLFF

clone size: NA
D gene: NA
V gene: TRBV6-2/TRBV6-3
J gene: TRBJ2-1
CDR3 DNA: TGTGCCAGCACCCAAACAAGTAGGGGCAAATACAATGAGCAGTTCTTC
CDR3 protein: CASTQTSRGKYNEQFF

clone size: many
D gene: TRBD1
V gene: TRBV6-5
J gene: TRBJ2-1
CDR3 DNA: TGTGCCAGCCAAGGGAATACAGGGGACAATGAGCAGTTCTTC
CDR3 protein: CASQGNTGDNEQFF

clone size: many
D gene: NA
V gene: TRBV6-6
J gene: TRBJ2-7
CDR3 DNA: TGTGCCAGCAAGCACGAATCCCTTTACGAGCAGTACTTC
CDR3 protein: CASKHESLYEQYF

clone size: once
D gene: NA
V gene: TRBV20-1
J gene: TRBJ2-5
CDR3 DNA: TGCAGTGCCGGGGGAGCAGATCCAGGCGAGACCCAGTACTTC
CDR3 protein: CSAGGADPGETQYF

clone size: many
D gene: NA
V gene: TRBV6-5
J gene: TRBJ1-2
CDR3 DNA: TGTGCCAGCAGTCGGGACGGCCGATCCTATGGCTACACCTTC
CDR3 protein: CASSRDGRSYGYTF

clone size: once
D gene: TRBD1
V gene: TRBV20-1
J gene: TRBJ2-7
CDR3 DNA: TGCAGTGCTAGAGGTGGGACAGGCAGCTACGAGCAGTACTTC
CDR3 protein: CSARGGTGSYEQYF

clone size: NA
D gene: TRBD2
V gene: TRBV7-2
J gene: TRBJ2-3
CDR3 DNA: TGTGCCAGCAGCTTAACTAGCGGGGGTTATTACACAGATACGCAGTATTTT
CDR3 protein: CASSLTSGGYYTDTQYF

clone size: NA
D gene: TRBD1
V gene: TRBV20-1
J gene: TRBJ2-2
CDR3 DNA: TGCAGTGCAAACAGGGGTCGCACCGGGGAGCTGTTTTTT
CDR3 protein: CSANRGRTGELFF

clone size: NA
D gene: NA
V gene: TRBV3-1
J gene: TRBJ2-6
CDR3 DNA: TGTGCCAGCACCCAGGCGGATTTGGGGGCCAACGTCCTGACTTTC
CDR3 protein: CASTQADLGANVLTF

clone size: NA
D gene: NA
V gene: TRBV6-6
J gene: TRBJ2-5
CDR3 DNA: TGTGCCAGCAGGCCTAGTGCGTCGGGTGAGGGTGGGACCCAGTACTTC
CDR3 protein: CASRPSASGEGGTQYF

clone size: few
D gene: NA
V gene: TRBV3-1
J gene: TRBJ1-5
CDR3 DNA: TGTGCCAGCAGCCAAGATGTGGTGAATAATCAGCCCCAGCATTTT
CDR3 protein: CASSQDVVNNQPQHF

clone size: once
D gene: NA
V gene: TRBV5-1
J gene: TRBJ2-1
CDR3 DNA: TGCACCAGCAGCTTGATCCCGGGGAGAAGATCCTACAATGAGCAGTTCTTC
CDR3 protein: CTSSLIPGRRSYNEQFF

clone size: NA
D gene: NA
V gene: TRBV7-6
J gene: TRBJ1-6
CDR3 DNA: TGTGCCAGCAGCGCCTCACCGGACACTTATAATTCACCCATCCACTTT
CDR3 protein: CASSASPDTYNSPIHF

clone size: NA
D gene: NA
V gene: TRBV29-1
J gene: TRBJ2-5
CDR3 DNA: TGCAGCGTTGACAGGGATGGAATGTCCCAGTACTTC
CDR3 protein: CSVDRDGMSQYF

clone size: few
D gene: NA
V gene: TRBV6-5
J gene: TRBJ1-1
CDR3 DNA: TGTGCCAGCAGTAAACAACCCGATTGGAACACTGAAGCTTTCTTT
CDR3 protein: CASSKQPDWNTEAFF

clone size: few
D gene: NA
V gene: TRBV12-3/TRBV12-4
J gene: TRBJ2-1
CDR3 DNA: TGTGCCAGCAGTTTAGCCAGGGAGTGGGATGAGCAGTTCTTC
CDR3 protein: CASSLAREWDEQFF

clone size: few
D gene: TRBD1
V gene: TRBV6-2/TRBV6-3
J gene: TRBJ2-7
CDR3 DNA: TGTGCCAGCAGTCGACAGGGGGCTTTTTACGAGCAGTACTTC
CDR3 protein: CASSRQGAFYEQYF

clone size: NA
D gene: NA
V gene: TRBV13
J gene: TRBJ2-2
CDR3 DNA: TGTGCCAGCAGCTTAGGAAGGGATTCGAACACCGGGGAGCTGTTTTTT
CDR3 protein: CASSLGRDSNTGELFF

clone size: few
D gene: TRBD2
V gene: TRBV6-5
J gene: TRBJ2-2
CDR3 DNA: TGTGCCAGCAGTCCCCTCCGGTTAGCGGGAGCCGGGGAGCTGTTTTTT
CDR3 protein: CASSPLRLAGAGELFF

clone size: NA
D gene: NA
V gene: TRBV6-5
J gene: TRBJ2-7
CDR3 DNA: TGTGCCAGCAGTGACTCATACAAAGGCTACGAGCAGTACTTC
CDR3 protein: CASSDSYKGYEQYF

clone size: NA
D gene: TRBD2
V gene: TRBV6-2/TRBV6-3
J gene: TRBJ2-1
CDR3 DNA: TGTGCCAGCAGTTACAGTCGGGGGGGCCTTTATGAGCAGTTCTTC
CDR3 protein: CASSYSRGGLYEQFF

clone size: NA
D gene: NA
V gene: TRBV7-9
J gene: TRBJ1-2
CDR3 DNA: TGTGCCAGCAGCGCCTTCCGGGCCGCGAGGAACTATGGCTACACCTTC
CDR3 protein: CASSAFRAARNYGYTF

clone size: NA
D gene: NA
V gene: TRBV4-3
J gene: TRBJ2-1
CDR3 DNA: TGCGCCAGCAGCCAAGACGCCGGGGGCGGAGGGCAGTTCTTC
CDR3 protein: CASSQDAGGGGQFF